This is a list of T cell receptor beta chains from one sample in a study of cytomegalovirus exposure and HLA in healthy donors. Clones were sequenced by immunoSEQ multiplex PCR, and TCRdb holds only the in-frame ones, with some missing. The repertoire has under 200,000 clones, around three quarters of them found once; the top ten carry approximately 2.1%. Material: PBMCs. All receptors come from a woman in her 30s in good health and CMV-seropositive. Both conserved end residues are part of each CDR3. The order of the fields is J gene, clone size, CDR3 length, V gene, D gene, CDR3 protein, CDR3 DNA. D genes are given only for firm matches. Clone size is stated in some rows and not others, as once, few, many or a class when expanded.

TRBJ1-2,NA,12,TRBV19,NA,CASLGNYYGYTF,TGTGCCAGCCTCGGGAATTACTATGGCTACACCTTC
TRBJ2-7,few,12,TRBV11-2,NA,CASSPGLYEQYF,TGTGCCAGCTCCCCGGGTTTATACGAGCAGTACTTC
TRBJ1-2,NA,15,TRBV7-2,TRBD1,CASSVRQGGNYGYTF,TGTGCCAGCAGCGTTCGACAGGGGGGTAACTATGGCTACACCTTC
TRBJ1-1,NA,13,TRBV7-7,NA,CASSLSGNTEAFF,TGTGCCAGCAGCTTAAGCGGGAACACTGAAGCTTTCTTT
TRBJ1-1,NA,13,TRBV13,NA,CASSSTRNTEAFF,TGTGCCAGCAGTTCCACACGGAACACTGAAGCTTTCTTT
TRBJ2-1,few,16,TRBV5-6,TRBD1,CASSLQGARSYNEQFF,TGTGCCAGCAGCTTGCAGGGGGCCCGGTCCTACAATGAGCAGTTCTTC
TRBJ1-1,NA,17,TRBV5-1,NA,CASSPGRTRRGGSEAFF,TGCGCCAGCAGCCCTGGGCGTACCCGCAGGGGAGGGTCTGAAGCTTTCTTT
TRBJ2-7,NA,15,TRBV6-5,TRBD2,CASSYGTSGTMEQYF,TGTGCCAGCAGTTACGGGACTAGCGGGACTATGGAGCAGTACTTC
TRBJ2-3,NA,16,TRBV29-1,TRBD1,CSVEGLLTGSTDTQYF,TGCAGCGTTGAGGGCCTACTGACAGGGAGCACAGATACGCAGTATTTT
TRBJ2-7,few,14,TRBV6-1,NA,CASSERGKTYEQYF,TGTGCCAGCAGTGAACGCGGAAAGACCTACGAGCAGTACTTC
TRBJ2-1,NA,15,TRBV4-3,TRBD2,CASSQVNGGAGEQFF,TGCGCCAGCAGCCAAGTTAACGGGGGGGCCGGTGAGCAGTTCTTC
TRBJ1-5,NA,13,TRBV7-2,NA,CASSLDRDQPQHF,TGTGCCAGCAGCTTAGATCGGGATCAGCCCCAGCATTTT
TRBJ1-1,once,13,TRBV7-9,NA,CASSRTLNTEAFF,TGTGCCAGCAGCAGGACATTGAACACTGAAGCTTTCTTT
TRBJ2-5,NA,14,TRBV29-1,NA,CSVARWGDQETQYF,TGCAGCGTCGCCCGCTGGGGGGACCAAGAGACCCAGTACTTC
TRBJ2-5,NA,18,TRBV11-2,TRBD2,CASSLGTSGRRRGETQYF,TGTGCCAGCAGCTTAGGGACTAGCGGGAGGAGGAGAGGGGAGACCCAGTACTTC
TRBJ2-1,once,15,TRBV7-9,TRBD2,CASSLLSGGAREQFF,TGTGCCAGCAGCTTACTTAGCGGGGGGGCCCGGGAGCAGTTCTTC
TRBJ1-5,NA,14,TRBV30,TRBD1,CAWSWTGGNQPQHF,TGTGCCTGGAGTTGGACAGGGGGTAATCAGCCCCAGCATTTT